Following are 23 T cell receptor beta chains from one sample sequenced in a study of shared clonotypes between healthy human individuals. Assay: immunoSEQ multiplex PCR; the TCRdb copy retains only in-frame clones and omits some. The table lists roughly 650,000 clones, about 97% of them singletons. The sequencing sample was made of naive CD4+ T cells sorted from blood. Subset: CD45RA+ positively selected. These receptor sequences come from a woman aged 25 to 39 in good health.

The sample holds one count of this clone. Here the CDR3 reads CASSSGLAGGRSSYEQYF. In nucleotides, the CDR3 is TGTGCCAGCAGCTCGGGACTAGCGGGAGGCCGCAGCTCCTACGAGCAGTACTTC. The V gene is TRBV27, the J gene TRBJ2-5; 15 bases fit TRBD2. The better agreement between TRBJ2-7 and the DNA end casts doubt on the J call. The CDR3 runs to 18 residues. Germline-derived CDR1 and CDR2 are MNHEY and SMNVEV (reference sequence).

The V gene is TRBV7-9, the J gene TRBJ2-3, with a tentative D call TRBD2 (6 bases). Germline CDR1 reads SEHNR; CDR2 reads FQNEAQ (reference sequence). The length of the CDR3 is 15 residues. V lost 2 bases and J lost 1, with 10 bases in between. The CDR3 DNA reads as TGTGCCAGCAGCTTACGGGCGGGGCGCACAGATACGCAGTATTTT. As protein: CASSLRAGRTDTQYF.

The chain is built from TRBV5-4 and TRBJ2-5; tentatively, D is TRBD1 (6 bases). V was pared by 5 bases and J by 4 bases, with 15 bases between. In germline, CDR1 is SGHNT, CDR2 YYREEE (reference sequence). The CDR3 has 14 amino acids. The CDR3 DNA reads TGTGCCAGCAGAGGTTGGGGCAGGGGAGAGACCCAGTACTTC. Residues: CASRGWGRGETQYF.

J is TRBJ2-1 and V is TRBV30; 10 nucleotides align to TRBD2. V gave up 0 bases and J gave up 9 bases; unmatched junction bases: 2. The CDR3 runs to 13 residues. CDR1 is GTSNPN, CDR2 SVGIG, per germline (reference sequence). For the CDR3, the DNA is TGTGCCTGGAGTGTCGGGACTAGCGTTGAGCAGTTCTTC. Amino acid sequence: CAWSVGTSVEQFF. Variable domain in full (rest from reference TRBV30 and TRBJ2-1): SQTIHQWPATLVQPVGSPLSLECTVEGTSNPNLYWYRQAAGRGLQLLFYSVGIGQISSEVPQNLSASRPQDRQFILSSKKLLLSDSGFYLCAWSVGTSVEQFFGPGTRLTVL.

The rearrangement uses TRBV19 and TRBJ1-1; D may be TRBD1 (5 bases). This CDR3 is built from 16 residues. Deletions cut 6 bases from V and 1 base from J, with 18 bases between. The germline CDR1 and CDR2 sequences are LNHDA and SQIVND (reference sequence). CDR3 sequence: CASRNSGRRENTEAFF. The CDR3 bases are TGTGCCAGTAGGAACTCGGGACGTAGAGAGAACACTGAAGCTTTCTTT.

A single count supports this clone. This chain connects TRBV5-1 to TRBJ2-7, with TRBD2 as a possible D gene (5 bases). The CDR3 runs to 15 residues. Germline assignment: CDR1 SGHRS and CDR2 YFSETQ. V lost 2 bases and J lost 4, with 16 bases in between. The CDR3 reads CASSFSVGVEYEQYF. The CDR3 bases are TGCGCCAGCAGCTTTTCCGTGGGAGTCGAATACGAGCAGTACTTC. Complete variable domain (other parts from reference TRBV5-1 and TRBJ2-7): KAGVTQTPRYLIKTRGQQVTLSCSPISGHRSVSWYQQTPGQGLQFLFEYFSETQRNKGNFPGRFSGRQFSNSRSEMNVSTLELGDSALYLCASSFSVGVEYEQYFGPGTRLTVT.

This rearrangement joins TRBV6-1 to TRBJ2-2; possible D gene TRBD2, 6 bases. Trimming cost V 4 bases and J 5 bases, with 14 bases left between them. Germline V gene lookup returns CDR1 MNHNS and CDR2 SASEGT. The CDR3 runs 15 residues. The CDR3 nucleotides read TGTGCCAGCAGTGGACTAGTTGAAGCGACCGGGGAGCTGTTTTTT. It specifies CASSGLVEATGELFF.

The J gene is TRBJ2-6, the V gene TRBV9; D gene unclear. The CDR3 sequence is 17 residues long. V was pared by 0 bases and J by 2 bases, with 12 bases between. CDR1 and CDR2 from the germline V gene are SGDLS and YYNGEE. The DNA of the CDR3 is TGTGCCAGCAGCGTAGCACTGGAAAGCGCTGGGGCCAACGTCCTGACTTTC. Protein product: CASSVALESAGANVLTF.

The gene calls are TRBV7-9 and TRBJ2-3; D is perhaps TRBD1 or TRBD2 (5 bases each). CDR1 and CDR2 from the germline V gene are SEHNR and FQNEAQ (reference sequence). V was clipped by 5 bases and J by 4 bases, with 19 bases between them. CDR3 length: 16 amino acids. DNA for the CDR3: TGTGCCAGCAGCCCCCGTTCCCGGGACGATGCAGATACGCAGTATTTT. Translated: CASSPRSRDDADTQYF.

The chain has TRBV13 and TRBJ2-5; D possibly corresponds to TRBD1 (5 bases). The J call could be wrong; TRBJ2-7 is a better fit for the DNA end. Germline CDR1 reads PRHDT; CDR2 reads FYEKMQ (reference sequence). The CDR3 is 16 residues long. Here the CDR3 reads CASSHALAAGLDEQYF. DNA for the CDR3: TGTGCCAGCAGTCACGCCCTCGCGGCAGGGTTGGACGAGCAGTACTTC.

The CDR3 nucleotides are TGCGCCAGCAGCCCCGGACAGGGAGTGGACGAGCAGTACTTC. Translation: CASSPGQGVDEQYF. This rearrangement joins TRBV5-1 to TRBJ2-7; 8 bases are a match to TRBD1. The CDR3 is 14 amino acids. Germline V gene data show CDR1 as SGHRS and CDR2 as YFSETQ. V lost 4 bases to trimming and J lost 5 bases; unmatched junction nucleotides: 8.

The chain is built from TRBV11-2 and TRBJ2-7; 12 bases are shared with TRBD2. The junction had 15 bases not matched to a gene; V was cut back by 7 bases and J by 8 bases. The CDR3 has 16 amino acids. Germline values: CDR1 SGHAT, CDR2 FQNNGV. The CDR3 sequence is CASTTTTSGRLGQQYF. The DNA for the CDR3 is TGTGCCAGCACCACCACAACTAGCGGGAGGTTGGGACAGCAGTACTTC. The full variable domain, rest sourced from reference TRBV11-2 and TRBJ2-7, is EAGVAQSPRYKIIEKRQSVAFWCNPISGHATLYWYQQILGQGPKLLIQFQNNGVVDDSQLPKDRFSAERLKGVDSTLKIQPAKLEDSAVYLCASTTTTSGRLGQQYFGPGTRLTVT.

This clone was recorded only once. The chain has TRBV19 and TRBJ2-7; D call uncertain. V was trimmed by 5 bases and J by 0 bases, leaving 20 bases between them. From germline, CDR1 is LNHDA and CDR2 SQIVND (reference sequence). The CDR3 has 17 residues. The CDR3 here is CASSPNEDGYLSYEQYF. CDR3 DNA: TGTGCCAGTAGTCCAAATGAGGACGGGTACCTCTCCTACGAGCAGTACTTC.

CDR3 nucleotides: TGTGCCAGCAGCTTAGCAGGGGTGAGCTATGGCTACACCTTC. Translated: CASSLAGVSYGYTF. The V call is TRBV7-2, the J call TRBJ1-2; D is possibly TRBD1 (5 bases). This CDR3 has 14 amino acids. V dropped 0 bases and J dropped 4 bases, with 9 bases sitting between them. Germline V lookup: CDR1 SGHTA, CDR2 FQGNSA.

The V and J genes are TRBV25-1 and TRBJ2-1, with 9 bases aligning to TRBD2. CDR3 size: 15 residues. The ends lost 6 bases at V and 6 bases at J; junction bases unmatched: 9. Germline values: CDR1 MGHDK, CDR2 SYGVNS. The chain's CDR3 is CASSRPGLAGNEQFF. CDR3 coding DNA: TGTGCCAGCAGCCGTCCGGGACTAGCCGGCAATGAGCAGTTCTTC.

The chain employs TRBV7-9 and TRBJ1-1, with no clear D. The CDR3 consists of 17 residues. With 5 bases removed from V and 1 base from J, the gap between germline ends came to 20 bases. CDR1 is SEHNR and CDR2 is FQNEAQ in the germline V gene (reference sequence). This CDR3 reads CASSKISGPLKNTEAFF. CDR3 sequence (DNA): TGTGCCAGCAGCAAAATCTCCGGGCCACTGAAGAACACTGAAGCTTTCTTT. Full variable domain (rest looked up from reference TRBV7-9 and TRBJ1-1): DTGVSQNPRHKITKRGQNVTFRCDPISEHNRLYWYRQTLGQGPEFLTYFQNEAQLEKSRLLSDRFSAERPKGSFSTLEIQRTEQGDSAMYLCASSKISGPLKNTEAFFGQGTRLTVV.

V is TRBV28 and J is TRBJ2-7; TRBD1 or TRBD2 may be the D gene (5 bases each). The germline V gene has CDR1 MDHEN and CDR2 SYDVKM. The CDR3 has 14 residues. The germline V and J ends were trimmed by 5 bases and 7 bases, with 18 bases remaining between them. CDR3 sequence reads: CASSLGTSLREQYF. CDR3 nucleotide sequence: TGTGCCAGCAGTCTCGGGACCTCCTTGAGGGAGCAGTACTTC.

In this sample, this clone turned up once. The CDR3 nucleotides read TGTGCCAGCTCAGAGGTAGCCTGGGCCGGGGAGCTGTTTTTT. Amino acid sequence: CASSEVAWAGELFF. The V call is TRBV5-4, the J call TRBJ2-2, with D hard to call. The germline V and J ends were trimmed by 7 bases and 6 bases, with 16 bases remaining between them. This CDR3 is 14 amino acids long. In germline, CDR1 is SGHNT, CDR2 YYREEE (reference sequence). The variable domain in full, with the rest retrieved from reference TRBV5-4 and TRBJ2-2, is ETGVTQSPTHLIKTRGQQVTLRCSSQSGHNTVSWYQQALGQGPQFIFQYYREEENGRGNFPPRFSGLQFPNYSSELNVNALELDDSALYLCASSEVAWAGELFFGEGSRLTVL.

CDR3 nucleotide sequence: TGTGCCAGCAGCTCCCTATGGGAGCAGTACTTC. Translating gives CASSSLWEQYF. This sequence joins TRBV7-8 and TRBJ2-7; the D is unclear. Germline V gene lookup returns CDR1 SGHVS and CDR2 FQNEAQ. V was pared by 4 bases and J by 7 bases, with 8 bases between. The CDR3 spans 11 residues.

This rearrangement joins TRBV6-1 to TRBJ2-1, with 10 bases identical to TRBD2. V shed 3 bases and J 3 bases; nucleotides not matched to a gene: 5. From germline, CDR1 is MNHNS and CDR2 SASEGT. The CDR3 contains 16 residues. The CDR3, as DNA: TGTGCCAGCAGTGAGGGACTAGCGCTTATCTACAATGAGCAGTTCTTC. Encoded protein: CASSEGLALIYNEQFF.

CDR3 in amino acids: CASSFSGPTGNEQFF. As DNA, the CDR3 is TGTGCCAGTAGCTTTAGCGGGCCGACGGGCAATGAGCAGTTCTTC. The chain recombines TRBV19 with TRBJ2-1; 7 nucleotides line up with TRBD2. Germline V CDR1 and CDR2: LNHDA, SQIVND (reference sequence). This CDR3 contains 15 residues. V gave up 6 bases and J gave up 6 bases; unmatched junction bases: 11. Complete variable domain (other parts from reference TRBV19 and TRBJ2-1): DGGITQSPKYLFRKEGQNVTLSCEQNLNHDAMYWYRQDPGQGLRLIYYSQIVNDFQKGDIAEGYSVSREKKESFPLTVTSAQKNPTAFYLCASSFSGPTGNEQFFGPGTRLTVL.

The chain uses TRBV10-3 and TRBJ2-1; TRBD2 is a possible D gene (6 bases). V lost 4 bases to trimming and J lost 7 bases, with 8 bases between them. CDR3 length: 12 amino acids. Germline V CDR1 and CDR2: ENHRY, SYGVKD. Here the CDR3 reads CAISGLGNEQFF. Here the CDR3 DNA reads TGTGCCATCAGTGGACTAGGGAATGAGCAGTTCTTC.

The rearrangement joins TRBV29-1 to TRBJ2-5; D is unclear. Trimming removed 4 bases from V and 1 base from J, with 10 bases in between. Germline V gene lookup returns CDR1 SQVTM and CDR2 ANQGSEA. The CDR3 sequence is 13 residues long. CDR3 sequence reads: CSVGRRLQETQYF. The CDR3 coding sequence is TGCAGCGTTGGGCGCCGGCTCCAAGAGACCCAGTACTTC.